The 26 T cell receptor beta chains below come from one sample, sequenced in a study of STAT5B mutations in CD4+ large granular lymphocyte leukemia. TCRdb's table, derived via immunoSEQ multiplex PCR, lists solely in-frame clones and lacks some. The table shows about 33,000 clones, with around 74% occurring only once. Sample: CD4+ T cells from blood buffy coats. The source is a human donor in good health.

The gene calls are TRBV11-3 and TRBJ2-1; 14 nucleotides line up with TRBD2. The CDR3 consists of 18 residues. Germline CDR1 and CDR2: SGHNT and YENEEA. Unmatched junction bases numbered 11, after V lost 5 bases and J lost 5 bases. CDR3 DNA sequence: TGTGCCAGCAGCCCGGATGGGACTAGCGGGAGATCGAACAATGAGCAGTTCTTC. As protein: CASSPDGTSGRSNNEQFF.

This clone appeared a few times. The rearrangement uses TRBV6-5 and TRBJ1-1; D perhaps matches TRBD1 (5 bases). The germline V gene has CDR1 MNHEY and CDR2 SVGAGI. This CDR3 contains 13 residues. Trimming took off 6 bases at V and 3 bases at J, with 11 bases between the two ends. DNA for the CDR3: TGTGCCAGCAGCCCTGGACAATACACTGAAGCTTTCTTT. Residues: CASSPGQYTEAFF.

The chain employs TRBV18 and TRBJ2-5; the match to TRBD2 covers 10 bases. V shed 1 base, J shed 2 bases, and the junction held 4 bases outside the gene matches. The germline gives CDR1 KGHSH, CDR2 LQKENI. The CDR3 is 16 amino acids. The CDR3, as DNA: TGTGCCAGCTCACCACGACTAGCGGGCCCACAAGAGACCCAGTACTTC. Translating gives CASSPRLAGPQETQYF.

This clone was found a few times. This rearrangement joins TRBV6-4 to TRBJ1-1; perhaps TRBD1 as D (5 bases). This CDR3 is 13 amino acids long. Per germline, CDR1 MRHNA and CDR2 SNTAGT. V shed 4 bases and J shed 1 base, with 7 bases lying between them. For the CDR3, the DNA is TGTGCCAGCAGTGCCGACAGGAACACTGAAGCTTTCTTT. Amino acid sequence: CASSADRNTEAFF.

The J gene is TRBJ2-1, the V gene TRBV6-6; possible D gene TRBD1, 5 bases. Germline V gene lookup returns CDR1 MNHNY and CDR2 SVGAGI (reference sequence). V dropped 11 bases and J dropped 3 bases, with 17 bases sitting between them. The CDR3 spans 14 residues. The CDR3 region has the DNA TGTGCCTCCCTTGGACAAGGCCGCTACAATGAGCAGTTCTTC. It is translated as CASLGQGRYNEQFF.

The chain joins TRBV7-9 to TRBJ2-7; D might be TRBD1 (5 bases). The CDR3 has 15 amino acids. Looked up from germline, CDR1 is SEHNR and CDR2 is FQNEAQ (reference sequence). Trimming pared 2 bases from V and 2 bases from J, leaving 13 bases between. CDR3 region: CASSLRVQGTYEQYF. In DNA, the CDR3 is TGTGCCAGCAGCTTACGAGTGCAGGGCACCTACGAGCAGTACTTC.

For the CDR3, the DNA is TGCGCCAGCAGCTTGTCTGCAACCGGAGGTTCTGGGGCCAACGTCCTGACTTTC. Translated: CASSLSATGGSGANVLTF. This sequence joins TRBV5-1 and TRBJ2-6; D is possibly TRBD2 (5 bases). Trimming took 1 base from V and 1 from J, leaving 15 bases between them. CDR1 is SGHRS, CDR2 YFSETQ, per germline. The CDR3 is 18 residues long.

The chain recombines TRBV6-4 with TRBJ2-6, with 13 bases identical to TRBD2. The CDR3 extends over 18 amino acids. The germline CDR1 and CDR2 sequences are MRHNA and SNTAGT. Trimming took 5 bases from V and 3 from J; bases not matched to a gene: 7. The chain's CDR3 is CASSPRTSGSVGANVLTF. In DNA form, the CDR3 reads TGTGCCAGCAGTCCCAGGACTAGCGGGAGTGTTGGGGCCAACGTCCTGACTTTC.

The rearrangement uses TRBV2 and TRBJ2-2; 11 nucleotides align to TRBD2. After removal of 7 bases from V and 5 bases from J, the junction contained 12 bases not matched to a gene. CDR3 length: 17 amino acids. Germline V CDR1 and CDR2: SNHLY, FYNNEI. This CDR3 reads CASTPIAGGPGTGELFF. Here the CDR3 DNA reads TGTGCCAGCACCCCAATAGCGGGGGGGCCGGGTACCGGGGAGCTGTTTTTT.

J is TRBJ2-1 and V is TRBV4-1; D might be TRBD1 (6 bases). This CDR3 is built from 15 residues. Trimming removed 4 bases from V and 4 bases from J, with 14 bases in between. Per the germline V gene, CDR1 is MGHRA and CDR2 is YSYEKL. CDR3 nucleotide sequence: TGCGCCAGCAGCCCTCAGGGGCTGGATTACAATGAGCAGTTCTTC. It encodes CASSPQGLDYNEQFF.

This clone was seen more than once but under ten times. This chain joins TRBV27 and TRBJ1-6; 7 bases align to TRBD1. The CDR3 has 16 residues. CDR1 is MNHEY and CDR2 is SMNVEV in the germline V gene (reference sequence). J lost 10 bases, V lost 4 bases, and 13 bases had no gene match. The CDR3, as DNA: TGTGCCAGCAGTTCCCCCCATACAGGGGAAGGGTCACCCCTCCACTTT. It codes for CASSSPHTGEGSPLHF.

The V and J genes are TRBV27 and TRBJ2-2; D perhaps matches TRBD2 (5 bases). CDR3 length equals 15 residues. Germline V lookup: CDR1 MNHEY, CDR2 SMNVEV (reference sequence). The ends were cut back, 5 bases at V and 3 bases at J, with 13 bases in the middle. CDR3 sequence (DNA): TGTGCCAGCAGTGCGGGCCTTAAGGACACCGGGGAGCTGTTTTTT. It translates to CASSAGLKDTGELFF.

The CDR3 DNA sequence: TGTGCCTGGAGCCACGGACTATCCACCGGGGAGCTGTTTTTT. Residues: CAWSHGLSTGELFF. The chain couples TRBV30 to TRBJ2-2; perhaps TRBD2 as D (6 bases). This CDR3 contains 14 residues. CDR1 GTSNPN and CDR2 SVGIG come from the germline V gene (reference sequence). V was shortened by 3 bases and J by 4 bases, with 12 bases between the two germline ends.

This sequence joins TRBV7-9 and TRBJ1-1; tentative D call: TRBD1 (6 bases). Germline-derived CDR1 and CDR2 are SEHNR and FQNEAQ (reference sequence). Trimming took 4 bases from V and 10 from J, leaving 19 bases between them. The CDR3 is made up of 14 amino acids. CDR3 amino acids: CASSWGGGNVAAFF. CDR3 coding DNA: TGTGCCAGCAGCTGGGGAGGGGGAAACGTAGCAGCTTTCTTT.

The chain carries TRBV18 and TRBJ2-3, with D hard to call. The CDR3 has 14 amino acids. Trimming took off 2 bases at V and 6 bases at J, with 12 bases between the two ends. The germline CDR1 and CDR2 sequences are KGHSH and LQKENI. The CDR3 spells CASSPNHPTDTQYF. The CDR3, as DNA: TGTGCCAGCTCACCAAACCACCCCACCGATACGCAGTATTTT.

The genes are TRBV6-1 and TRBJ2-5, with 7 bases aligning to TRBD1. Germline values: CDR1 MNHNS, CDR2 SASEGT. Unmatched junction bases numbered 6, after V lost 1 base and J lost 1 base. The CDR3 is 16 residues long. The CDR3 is CASSEGTGWSQETQYF. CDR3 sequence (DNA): TGTGCCAGCAGTGAAGGGACAGGCTGGAGCCAAGAGACCCAGTACTTC.

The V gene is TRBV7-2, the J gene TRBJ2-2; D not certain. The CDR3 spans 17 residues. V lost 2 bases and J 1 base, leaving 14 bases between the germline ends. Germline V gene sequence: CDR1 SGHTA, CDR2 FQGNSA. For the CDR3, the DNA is TGTGCCAGCAGCTTAAGTCGTAACTGGCGGAACACCGGGGAGCTGTTTTTT. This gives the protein CASSLSRNWRNTGELFF.

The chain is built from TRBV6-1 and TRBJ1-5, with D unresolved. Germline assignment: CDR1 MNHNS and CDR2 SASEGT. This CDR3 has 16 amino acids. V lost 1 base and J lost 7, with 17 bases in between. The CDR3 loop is CASSEVMSGGRQPQHF. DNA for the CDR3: TGTGCCAGCAGTGAAGTGATGTCGGGCGGGCGGCAGCCCCAGCATTTT.

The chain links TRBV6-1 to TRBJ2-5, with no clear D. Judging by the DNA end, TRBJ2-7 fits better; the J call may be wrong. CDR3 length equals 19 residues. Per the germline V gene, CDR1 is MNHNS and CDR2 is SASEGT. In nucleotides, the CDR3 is TGTGCCAGCAGTGAAGCGCTTCCGGGCTCAGGCCGGGTGACCTACGAGCAGTACTTC. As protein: CASSEALPGSGRVTYEQYF.

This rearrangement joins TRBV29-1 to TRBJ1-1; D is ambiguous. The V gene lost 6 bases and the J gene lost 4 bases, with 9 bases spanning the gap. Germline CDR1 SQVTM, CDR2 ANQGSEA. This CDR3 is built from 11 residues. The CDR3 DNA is TGCAGCGTGGGTTTTGGCACTGAAGCTTTCTTT. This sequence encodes CSVGFGTEAFF. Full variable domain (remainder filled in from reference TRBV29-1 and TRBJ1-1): SAVISQKPSRDICQRGTSLTIQCQVDSQVTMMFWYRQQPGQSLTLIATANQGSEATYESGFVIDKFPISRPNLTFSTLTVSNMSPEDSSIYLCSVGFGTEAFFGQGTRLTVV.

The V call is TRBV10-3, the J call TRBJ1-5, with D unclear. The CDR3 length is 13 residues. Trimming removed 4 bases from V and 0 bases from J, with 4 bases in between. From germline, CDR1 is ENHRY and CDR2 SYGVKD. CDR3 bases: TGTGCCATCAGTGGCGATAGCAATCAGCCCCAGCATTTT. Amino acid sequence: CAISGDSNQPQHF.

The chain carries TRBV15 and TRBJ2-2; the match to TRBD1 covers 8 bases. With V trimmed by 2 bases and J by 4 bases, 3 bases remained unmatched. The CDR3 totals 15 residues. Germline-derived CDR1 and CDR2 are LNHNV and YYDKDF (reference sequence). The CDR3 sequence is CATSRQGASTGELFF. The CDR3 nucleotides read TGTGCCACCAGCAGACAGGGGGCGAGCACCGGGGAGCTGTTTTTT. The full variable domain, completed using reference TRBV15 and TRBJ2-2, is DAMVIQNPRYQVTQFGKPVTLSCSQTLNHNVMYWYQQKSSQAPKLLFHYYDKDFNNEADTPDNFQSRRPNTSFCFLDIRSPGLGDTAMYLCATSRQGASTGELFFGEGSRLTVL.

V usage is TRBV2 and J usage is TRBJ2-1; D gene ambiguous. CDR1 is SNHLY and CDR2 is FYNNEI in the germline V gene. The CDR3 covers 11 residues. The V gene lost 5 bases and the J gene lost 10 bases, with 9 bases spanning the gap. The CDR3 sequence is CASSKRGEQFF. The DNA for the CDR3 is TGTGCCAGCAGTAAGAGAGGCGAGCAGTTCTTC. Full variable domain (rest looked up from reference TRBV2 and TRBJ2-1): EPEVTQTPSHQVTQMGQEVILRCVPISNHLYFYWYRQILGQKVEFLVSFYNNEISEKSEIFDDQFSVERPDGSNFTLKIRSTKLEDSAMYFCASSKRGEQFFGPGTRLTVL.

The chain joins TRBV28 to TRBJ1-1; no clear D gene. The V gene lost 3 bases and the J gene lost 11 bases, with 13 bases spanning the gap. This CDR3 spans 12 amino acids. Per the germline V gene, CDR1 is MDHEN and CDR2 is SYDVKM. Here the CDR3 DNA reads TGTGCCAGCAGTTTCCCAAATGGCCCGGCTTTCTTT. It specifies CASSFPNGPAFF.

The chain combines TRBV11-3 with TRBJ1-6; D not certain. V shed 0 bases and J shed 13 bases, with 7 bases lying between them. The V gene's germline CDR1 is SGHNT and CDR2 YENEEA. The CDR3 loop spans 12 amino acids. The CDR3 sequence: CASSLEGAPLHF. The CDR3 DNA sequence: TGTGCCAGCAGCTTAGAAGGCGCGCCCCTCCACTTT.

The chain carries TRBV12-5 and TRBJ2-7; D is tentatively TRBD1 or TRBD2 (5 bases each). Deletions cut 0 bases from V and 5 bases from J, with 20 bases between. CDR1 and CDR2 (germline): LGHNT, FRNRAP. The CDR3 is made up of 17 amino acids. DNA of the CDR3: TGTGCTAGTGGTTTGGTACTCGGTGAGTCGCAGGGAGACGAGCAGTACTTC. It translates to CASGLVLGESQGDEQYF.